The 21 T cell receptor beta chains below all came from one sample that was sequenced in a study of shared clonotypes between healthy human individuals. Clones were sequenced by immunoSEQ multiplex PCR, and TCRdb holds only the in-frame ones, with some missing. The data contain some 2,500,000 clones, roughly 90% of them singletons. The sample taken for sequencing was naive CD4+ T cells from PBMCs. Subset reported: CD45RA+ positively selected. These receptors all stem from a young man in good health. Some clones in this sample may be carry-over from other donors' samples.

This chain connects TRBV28 to TRBJ2-5; weak D call: TRBD1 (6 bases). Between the trimmed V and J ends, which lost 6 bases and 1 base, there was a span of 12 bases. Germline values: CDR1 MDHEN, CDR2 SYDVKM. The CDR3 has 14 residues. The DNA for the CDR3 is TGTGCCAGCAGCCCTGGACAGTTCCAAGAGACCCAGTACTTC. It translates to CASSPGQFQETQYF.

The V and J genes are TRBV7-2 and TRBJ1-2; possibly TRBD1 for D (6 bases). Trimming pared 5 bases from V and 3 bases from J, leaving 16 bases between. Germline values: CDR1 SGHTA, CDR2 FQGNSA. This CDR3 spans 15 amino acids. CDR3 DNA sequence: TGTGCCAGCAGCCTGTCCGGGACATCCCACTATGGCTACACCTTC. Its protein is CASSLSGTSHYGYTF.

The gene calls are TRBV19 and TRBJ1-2; tentative D call: TRBD1 (6 bases). In germline, CDR1 is LNHDA, CDR2 SQIVND (reference sequence). This CDR3 has 14 residues. Trimming shortened V by 4 bases and J by 3 bases, and 12 bases separated the two germline ends. This CDR3 reads CASSTQGQDYGYTF. CDR3 sequence (DNA): TGTGCCAGTAGTACCCAGGGGCAGGACTATGGCTACACCTTC. The variable domain in full, completed from reference TRBV19 and TRBJ1-2, reads DGGITQSPKYLFRKEGQNVTLSCEQNLNHDAMYWYRQDPGQGLRLIYYSQIVNDFQKGDIAEGYSVSREKKESFPLTVTSAQKNPTAFYLCASSTQGQDYGYTFGSGTRLTVV.

The CDR3: CASSLPRRSQETQYF. The DNA of the CDR3 is TGTGCCAGCAGCTTACCGAGGCGGTCCCAAGAGACCCAGTACTTC. The genes are TRBV7-6 and TRBJ2-5; D unclear. CDR1 SGHVS and CDR2 FNYEAQ come from the germline V gene. The CDR3 extends over 15 amino acids. The germline V and J ends were trimmed by 2 bases and 1 base, with 11 bases remaining between them.

This clone was detected only once. The chain joins TRBV5-8 to TRBJ2-5; D is unresolved. Trimming stripped 4 bases from V and 0 bases from J, with 13 bases between. The CDR3 length is 15 residues. Germline V gene data show CDR1 as SGHTS and CDR2 as YDEGEE. CDR3 nucleotides: TGTGCCAGCAGCCTTTCCTGGGGTTACCAAGAGACCCAGTACTTC. Protein product: CASSLSWGYQETQYF.

This clone was counted once. This CDR3 reads CASSMGLAANNEQFF. Written as DNA, the CDR3 is TGTGCCAGTAGTATGGGGCTAGCGGCAAACAATGAGCAGTTCTTC. The J gene is TRBJ2-1, the V gene TRBV19, with TRBD2 matching 7 bases. CDR1 and CDR2 from the germline V gene are LNHDA and SQIVND (reference sequence). V trimming: 3 bases; J trimming: 5 bases; junction bases outside the gene matches: 7. This CDR3 contains 15 residues.

The chain couples TRBV14 to TRBJ2-3; D gene ambiguous. Trimming left V 1 base short and J 2 bases short, with 7 bases between. The CDR3 runs to 14 residues. In germline, CDR1 is SGHDN, CDR2 FVKESK. The DNA of the CDR3 is TGTGCCAGCAGCCAAGCCCAACTCACAGATACGCAGTATTTT. Residues: CASSQAQLTDTQYF.

This rearrangement joins TRBV29-1 to TRBJ1-6, with TRBD1 identical over 7 bases. With 4 bases clipped from V and 5 bases from J, the junction kept 2 bases outside the gene matches. The CDR3 extends over 13 amino acids. The germline CDR1 and CDR2 sequences are SQVTM and ANQGSEA. The CDR3 reads CSVGDRNNSPLHF. Written as DNA, the CDR3 is TGCAGCGTTGGGGACAGAAATAATTCACCCCTCCACTTT.

This chain joins TRBV5-1 and TRBJ1-2, with D possibly TRBD1 on 5 matching bases. Germline V gives CDR1 SGHRS, CDR2 YFSETQ. The CDR3 runs to 13 residues. The V end was cut by 7 bases, the J end by 8 bases, with 18 bases between. CDR3 DNA sequence: TGCGCCAGCGGCAACGACAGATCTGCCGGCTACACCTTC. This encodes CASGNDRSAGYTF.

The chain joins TRBV11-2 to TRBJ2-2; D is undetermined. CDR3 size: 13 residues. The germline V gene has CDR1 SGHAT and CDR2 FQNNGV. The ends were cut back, 3 bases at V and 6 bases at J, with 8 bases in the middle. CDR3 in amino acids: CASSLTIPGELFF. The CDR3 nucleotides read TGTGCCAGCAGCTTGACGATCCCCGGGGAGCTGTTTTTT.

This chain links TRBV5-1 with TRBJ2-1, with TRBD2 matching 11 bases. V trimming: 1 base; J trimming: 0 bases; junction bases outside the gene matches: 15. CDR1 SGHRS and CDR2 YFSETQ come from the germline V gene. The CDR3 has 21 residues. The CDR3 coding sequence is TGCGCCAGCAGCTTGACCACTAGCGGGGGCTTCTTGGGCGGCTCCTACAATGAGCAGTTCTTC. This encodes CASSLTTSGGFLGGSYNEQFF.

This clone was picked up one time. This chain connects TRBV18 to TRBJ2-5; 8 bases line up with TRBD2. V shed 3 bases and J 0 bases; nucleotides not matched to a gene: 3. Germline V gene data show CDR1 as KGHSH and CDR2 as LQKENI. The CDR3 is made up of 15 amino acids. The DNA for the CDR3 is TGTGCCAGCTCACCCAGACTAGCGTACCAAGAGACCCAGTACTTC. Translation gives CASSPRLAYQETQYF.

Note on this clone: At one of its ends the junction is not consistent with the germline gene, which may arise from a read error. The chain is built from TRBV7-2 and TRBJ2-4; tentatively, D is TRBD1 (6 bases). Germline V gene sequence: CDR1 SGHTA, CDR2 FQGNSA. The CDR3 has 16 amino acids. The CDR3 here is CASTLRTGLAKNIQYF. CDR3 in DNA: TGTGCCAGCACCTTAAGAACAGGGTTGGCCAAAAACATTCAGTACTTC.

This chain links TRBV9 with TRBJ1-4; D uncertain. V was clipped by 3 bases and J by 2 bases, with 11 bases between them. Looked up from germline, CDR1 is SGDLS and CDR2 is YYNGEE. The CDR3 consists of 15 residues. In DNA, the CDR3 is TGTGCCAGCAGCGGTCGGACGGACACTAATGAAAAACTGTTTTTT. Its translation: CASSGRTDTNEKLFF.

This clone was counted once. V is TRBV20-1 and J is TRBJ2-7; D is uncertain. This CDR3 is 11 amino acids long. The ends were cut back, 3 bases at V and 6 bases at J, with 9 bases in the middle. Per the germline V gene, CDR1 is DFQATT and CDR2 is SNEGSKA (reference sequence). This chain's CDR3 is CSASTNTEQYF. The CDR3 DNA reads as TGCAGTGCTAGTACGAATACCGAGCAGTACTTC.

This sequence joins TRBV2 and TRBJ2-2; TRBD2 matches 9 bases. With 5 bases clipped from V and 4 bases from J, the junction kept 8 bases outside the gene matches. Germline V gene data show CDR1 as SNHLY and CDR2 as FYNNEI. This CDR3 is 16 amino acids long. The CDR3 region is CASSKASGTRTGELFF. The DNA of the CDR3 is TGTGCCAGCAGTAAGGCTAGCGGGACGCGCACCGGGGAGCTGTTTTTT.

This chain uses TRBV5-1 with TRBJ1-2; D is possibly TRBD1 (5 bases). Trimming removed 4 bases at V and 2 bases at J, with 9 bases between. CDR1 is SGHRS and CDR2 is YFSETQ in the germline V gene. CDR3 length equals 13 residues. The CDR3 spells CASSIRENYGYTF. CDR3 nucleotide sequence: TGCGCCAGCAGCATCAGGGAAAACTATGGCTACACCTTC.

The CDR3 reads CSVPSPASIETQYF. The CDR3 DNA is TGCAGCGTTCCTTCGCCTGCATCAATTGAGACCCAGTACTTC. This sequence joins TRBV29-1 and TRBJ2-5; unclear D gene. V was shortened by 5 bases and J by 5 bases, with 18 bases between the two germline ends. CDR1 is SQVTM and CDR2 is ANQGSEA in the germline V gene. This CDR3 has 14 residues.

The rearrangement joins TRBV5-1 to TRBJ2-2; D perhaps matches TRBD2 (6 bases). This CDR3 has 14 amino acids. CDR1 is SGHRS and CDR2 is YFSETQ in the germline V gene. V was pared by 6 bases and J by 0 bases, with 9 bases between. This CDR3 is CASNSGANTGELFF. DNA for the CDR3: TGCGCCAGCAATAGCGGAGCGAACACCGGGGAGCTGTTTTTT. Filled out from reference TRBV5-1 and TRBJ2-2, the complete variable domain reads KAGVTQTPRYLIKTRGQQVTLSCSPISGHRSVSWYQQTPGQGLQFLFEYFSETQRNKGNFPGRFSGRQFSNSRSEMNVSTLELGDSALYLCASNSGANTGELFFGEGSRLTVL.

This clone was detected once. The genes are TRBV7-7 and TRBJ2-5; tentatively, D is TRBD2 (6 bases). Germline values: CDR1 SSHAT, CDR2 FNYEAQ (reference sequence). The ends were cut back, 1 base at V and 4 bases at J, with 10 bases in the middle. This CDR3 spans 14 amino acids. The CDR3 DNA is TGTGCCAGCAGCTTAGTGACCGGGGGAGAGACCCAGTACTTC. Protein: CASSLVTGGETQYF.

The J gene is TRBJ2-1, the V gene TRBV11-2; D not certain. The CDR3 covers 14 residues. Germline V gene sequence: CDR1 SGHAT, CDR2 FQNNGV. Deletions cut 0 bases from V and 7 bases from J, with 10 bases between. CDR3: CASSLDWGRNEQFF. The CDR3 DNA reads TGTGCCAGCAGCTTAGATTGGGGAAGAAATGAGCAGTTCTTC.